This T cell receptor beta chain was sequenced during a study of CD8+ T cells in alopecia areata. Across the study: Tofacitinib ran 6 to 18 months, followed by 6 months off drug. Study results and caveats: With tofacitinib ongoing, many expanded lesional clones persisted in both scalp and blood.

This clone was counted between two and nine times. Its specificity is unknown. The trim removed 9 bases at V and 5 bases at J, leaving 2 bases unmatched. The CDR3 has 11 residues. Germline V gene lookup returns CDR1 SNHLY and CDR2 FYNNEI. Following RNA extraction, reverse transcription yielded cDNA that acted as the sequencing template. Assay used: immunoSEQ multiplex PCR; TCRdb lists only in-frame clones, some missing. The repertoire holds roughly 70,000 clones, roughly 30% seen once, with 15% in the top ten. The treatment denotes: oral pan-JAK inhibitor, 5-10 mg twice daily. The chain recombines TRBV2 with TRBJ2-3, with TRBD2 matching over 7 bases. The clonotype was recovered from a human donor with alopecia areata. Sequenced material: CD8+ T cells sorted from blood, taken at week 4, from a patient treated with tofacitinib. DNA of the CDR3: TGTGCCAGTGTAGCGGGAGATACGCAGTATTTT. Amino acid sequence: CASVAGDTQYF.